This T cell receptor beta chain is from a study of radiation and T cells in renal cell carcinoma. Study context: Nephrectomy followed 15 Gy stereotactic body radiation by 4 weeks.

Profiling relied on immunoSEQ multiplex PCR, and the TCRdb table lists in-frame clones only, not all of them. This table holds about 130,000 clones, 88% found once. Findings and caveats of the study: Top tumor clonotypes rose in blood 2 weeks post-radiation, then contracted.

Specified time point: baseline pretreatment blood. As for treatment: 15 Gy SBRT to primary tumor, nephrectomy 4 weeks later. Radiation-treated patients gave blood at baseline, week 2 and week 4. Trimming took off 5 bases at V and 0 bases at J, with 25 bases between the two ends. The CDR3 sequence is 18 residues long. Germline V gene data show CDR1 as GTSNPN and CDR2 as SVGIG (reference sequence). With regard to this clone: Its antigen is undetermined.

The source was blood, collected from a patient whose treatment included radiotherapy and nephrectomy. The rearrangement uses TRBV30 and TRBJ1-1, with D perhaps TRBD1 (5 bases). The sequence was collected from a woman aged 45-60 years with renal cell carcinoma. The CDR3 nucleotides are TGTGCCTGGCCCCCAGAGGTCCTATGGGACCTTATGAACACTGAAGCTTTCTTT. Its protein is CAWPPEVLWDLMNTEAFF.